Included here is one TCR beta chain sequence, with context. Its antigen is as yet unknown. Compared with germline, one end of the junction differs, possibly owing to a read error. These data originate in a study of T cell clonotyping in hematopoietic cell transplantation. General study findings and limits: Broader posttransplant TCR repertoire diversity was predicted by graft donor and pretransplant recipient Inverse Simpson Index values. Recipient TCR diversity dropped after transplant; expanded clonotypes rose from day 30 to 180.

The CDR3 covers 12 residues. Germline V gene lookup returns CDR1 MDHEN and CDR2 SYDVKM. Time point denoted: recipient sample about 28 days before transplant, after cytoreduction. The repertoire was sequenced with immunoSEQ multiplex PCR; TCRdb's copy has only in-frame clones and lacks some. Found here are about 76,000 clones, about 96% of them singletons; the top ten hold roughly 1.8%. The receptor was isolated from a woman in her 50s with acute myeloid leukemia. Some clones in this sample may be carry-over from other donors' samples. This material consisted of peripheral blood mononuclear cells, taken before stem cell transplant. The rearrangement joins TRBV28 to TRBJ2-1; TRBD1 agrees at 9 bases. The CDR3 DNA is TGTGCCAGCAGTTTCTTACTGGGACAGGGAGTCTTC. Its translation is CASSFLLGQGVF.